This TCR beta chain appears in the sequencing data of a study of blood T cell repertoires in COVID-19. The CDR3 sequence is 15 residues long. The germline V gene encodes CDR1 MDHEN and CDR2 SYDVKM. J lost 4 bases, V lost 6 bases, and 8 bases had no gene match. Source study methods: Amplification from reference gene primers served as the basis for estimated nucleated cell counts. The data were produced by immunoSEQ multiplex PCR, yet TCRdb's version contains in-frame clones alone and is incomplete. From that table come the V and J calls and clone size; the DNA was used to work out D and trimming. The table lists tens of thousands of clones, 90% of them singletons.

The receptor's source is a human donor in a cohort sampled during active COVID-19. This chain joins TRBV28 and TRBJ2-4, with 8 positions matching TRBD1. The sequenced sample consisted of peripheral blood. The CDR3 is CASSPAGTGKNIQYF. The DNA of the CDR3 is TGTGCCAGCAGCCCTGCCGGGACAGGTAAAAACATTCAGTACTTC.